The 13 T cell receptor beta chains below all came from one sample that was sequenced in a study of T cells in Graves' hyperthyroidism and ophthalmopathy. Amplified TCR beta CDR3 regions derived from RNA transcripts. A first-round RT-PCR of the TCR CDR3 used the HTBI primer set. TCRdb used MiXCR to reprocess the multiplex PCR reads, holding one entry per CDR3 protein. The sample has around 500,000 distinct CDR3 sequences; about 15% are singletons. Material for sequencing was blood. All receptors come from a woman aged 18-35 years with Graves' hyperthyroidism.

This clonotype was found many times. The rearrangement links TRBV11-3 to TRBJ1-1; D uncertain. Between the trimmed V and J ends, which lost 3 bases and 0 bases, there was a span of 14 bases. The CDR3 is made up of 16 amino acids. Germline assignment: CDR1 SGHNT and CDR2 YENEEA. In nucleotides, the CDR3 is TGTGCCAGCAGCTTGGGCCGTGTGCCTATGAACACTGAAGCTTTCTTT. It is translated as CASSLGRVPMNTEAFF.

This clonotype was counted between two and nine times. The chain combines TRBV6-1 with TRBJ1-5, with D uncertain. CDR1 is MNHNS and CDR2 is SASEGT in the germline V gene. This CDR3 contains 13 residues. V lost 10 bases to trimming and J lost 2 bases, with 12 bases between them. CDR3 bases: TGTGCCACCAGCTTCCTAGGCAATCAGCCCCAGCATTTT. Its translation is CATSFLGNQPQHF.

This clonotype was seen at least ten times. The gene calls are TRBV12-3 or TRBV12-4 and TRBJ2-7; D is uncertain. The V end lost 3 bases, the J end lost 5 bases, and 14 bases lay between the germline ends. The CDR3 is 14 amino acids. CDR3 coding DNA: TGTGCCAGCAGTTTCCGGCCAGGCCCCAACGAGCAGTACTTC. Protein product: CASSFRPGPNEQYF.

The chain recombines TRBV5-5 with TRBJ1-5, with D perhaps TRBD1 (5 bases). The germline V gene encodes CDR1 SGHKS and CDR2 YYEKEE (reference sequence). The CDR3 runs 15 residues. The germline V and J ends were trimmed by 0 bases and 8 bases, with 15 bases remaining between them. The CDR3 reads CASSLVGTGLEPQHF. CDR3 in DNA: TGTGCCAGCAGCTTGGTGGGGACTGGGTTGGAGCCCCAGCATTTT.

In this sample, this clonotype turned up many times. This rearrangement joins TRBV6-1 to TRBJ1-1; perhaps TRBD1 as D (6 bases). V was cut by 4 bases and J by 5 bases, with 11 bases left in between. There are 13 residues in the CDR3. Per germline, CDR1 MNHNS and CDR2 SASEGT. The CDR3 here is CASSGQDVTEAFF. In DNA form, the CDR3 reads TGTGCCAGCAGTGGACAGGACGTTACTGAAGCTTTCTTT.

The V and J genes are TRBV19 and TRBJ1-2, with D uncertain. The V gene's germline CDR1 is LNHDA and CDR2 SQIVND (reference sequence). The CDR3 contains 13 residues. V was pared by 3 bases and J by 7 bases, with 12 bases between. The CDR3 DNA reads TGTGCCAGTAGTATGGAGGACTTCACTGGCTACACCTTC. As protein: CASSMEDFTGYTF.

There are many counts of this clonotype. The chain uses TRBV18 and TRBJ2-2; 13 nucleotides line up with TRBD2. V was pared by 5 bases and J by 6 bases, with 9 bases of the junction left unmatched. Germline-derived CDR1 and CDR2 are KGHSH and LQKENI. The CDR3 has 17 residues. This chain's CDR3 is CASSGTGTSGTAGELFF. DNA for the CDR3: TGTGCCAGCTCAGGCACCGGGACTAGCGGGACTGCCGGGGAGCTGTTTTTT. Full variable domain (missing parts from reference TRBV18 and TRBJ2-2): NAGVMQNPRHLVRRRGQEARLRCSPMKGHSHVYWYRQLPEEGLKFMVYLQKENIIDESGMPKERFSAEFPKEGPSILRIQQVVRGDSAAYFCASSGTGTSGTAGELFFGEGSRLTVL.

The sample holds many counts of this clonotype. This rearrangement joins TRBV24-1 to TRBJ2-2; D remains unclear. Trimming shortened V by 5 bases and J by 6 bases, and 15 bases separated the two germline ends. This CDR3 region has 15 residues. Germline-derived CDR1 and CDR2 are KGHDR and SFDVKD. The DNA for the CDR3 is TGTGCCACCAGTGCCTCCGGGTTGAAGTCCGGGGAGCTGTTTTTT. Protein product: CATSASGLKSGELFF.

In this sample, this clonotype turned up many times. The rearrangement uses TRBV28 and TRBJ2-1, with 10 positions matching TRBD2. V shed 4 bases and J 7 bases; nucleotides not matched to a gene: 7. This CDR3 spans 15 amino acids. CDR1 is MDHEN, CDR2 SYDVKM, per germline. DNA of the CDR3: TGTGCCAGCAGTTATCTAGCGGGAGTCGGGAATGAGCAGTTCTTC. It encodes CASSYLAGVGNEQFF.

This clonotype was seen at least ten times. The chain carries TRBV3-1 and TRBJ1-1, with D hard to call. CDR3 length: 16 residues. Germline lookup yields CDR1 LGHDT and CDR2 YNNKEL (reference sequence). V was trimmed by 5 bases and J by 6 bases, leaving 22 bases between them. CDR3 sequence: CASSSGRIWMTAEAFF. CDR3 in DNA: TGTGCCAGCAGCTCTGGGAGGATTTGGATGACCGCTGAAGCTTTCTTT.

This clonotype was found many times. The CDR3 coding sequence is TGTGCCAGCAGTTCAGGACTAGCGGGAGCGTTATATGAGCAGTTCTTC. Its protein is CASSSGLAGALYEQFF. The V and J genes are TRBV27 and TRBJ2-1; TRBD2 aligns across 13 bases. With 4 bases clipped from V and 8 bases from J, the junction kept 8 bases outside the gene matches. The CDR3 has 16 residues. Looked up from germline, CDR1 is MNHEY and CDR2 is SMNVEV (reference sequence).

This clonotype was picked up many times. This rearrangement joins TRBV12-3 or TRBV12-4 to TRBJ2-7, with D perhaps TRBD1 (5 bases). This CDR3 is 15 amino acids long. The V and J ends lost 5 bases and 6 bases respectively, with 20 bases between them. CDR3 nucleotide sequence: TGTGCCAGCAGTGTCCAGGGTAAATCGCTCCCCGAGCAGTACTTC. Protein product: CASSVQGKSLPEQYF.

At least ten counts were recorded for this clonotype. J is TRBJ2-7 and V is TRBV20-1, with 11 nucleotides matching TRBD2. The V segment lost 6 bases and the J segment 5 bases; nucleotides outside the gene matches: 12. Germline V gene lookup returns CDR1 DFQATT and CDR2 SNEGSKA (reference sequence). The CDR3 extends over 15 amino acids. This CDR3 is CSAQRASGRYNEQYF. The DNA of the CDR3 is TGCAGTGCCCAACGGGCTAGCGGGAGGTATAACGAGCAGTACTTC.